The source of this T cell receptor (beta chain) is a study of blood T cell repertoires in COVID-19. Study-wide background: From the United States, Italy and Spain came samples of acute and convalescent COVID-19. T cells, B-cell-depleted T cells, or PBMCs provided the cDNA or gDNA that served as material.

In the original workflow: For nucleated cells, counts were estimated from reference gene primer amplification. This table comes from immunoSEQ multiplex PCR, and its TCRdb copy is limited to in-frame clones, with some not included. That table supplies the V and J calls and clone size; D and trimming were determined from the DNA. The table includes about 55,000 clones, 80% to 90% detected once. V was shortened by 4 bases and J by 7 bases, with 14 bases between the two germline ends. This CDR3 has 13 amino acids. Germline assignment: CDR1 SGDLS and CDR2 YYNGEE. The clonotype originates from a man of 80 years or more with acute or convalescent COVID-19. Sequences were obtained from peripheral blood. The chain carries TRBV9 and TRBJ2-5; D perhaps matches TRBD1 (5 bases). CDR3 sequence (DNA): TGTGCCAGCAGCTCAGGGCCTCTGGGGACCCAGTACTTC. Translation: CASSSGPLGTQYF.